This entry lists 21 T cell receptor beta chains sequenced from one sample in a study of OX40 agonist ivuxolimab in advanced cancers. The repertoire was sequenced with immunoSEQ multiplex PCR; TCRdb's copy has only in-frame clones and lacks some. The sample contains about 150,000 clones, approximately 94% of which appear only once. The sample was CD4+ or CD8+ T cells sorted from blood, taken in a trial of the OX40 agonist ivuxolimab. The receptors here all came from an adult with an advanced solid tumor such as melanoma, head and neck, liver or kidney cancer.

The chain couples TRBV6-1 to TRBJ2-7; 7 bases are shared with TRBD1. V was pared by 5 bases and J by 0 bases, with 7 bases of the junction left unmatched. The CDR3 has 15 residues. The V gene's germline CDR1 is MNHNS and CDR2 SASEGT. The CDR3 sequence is CASSLKGGLSYEQYF. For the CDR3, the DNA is TGTGCCAGCAGTCTTAAAGGGGGCCTCTCCTACGAGCAGTACTTC.

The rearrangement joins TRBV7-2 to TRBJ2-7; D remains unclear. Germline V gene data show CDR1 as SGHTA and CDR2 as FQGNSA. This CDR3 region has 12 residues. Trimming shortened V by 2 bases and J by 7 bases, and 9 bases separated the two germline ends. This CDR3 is CASSLISREQYF. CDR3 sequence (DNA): TGTGCCAGCAGCTTAATCTCTAGGGAGCAGTACTTC. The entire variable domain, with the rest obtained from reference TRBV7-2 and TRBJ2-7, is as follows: GAGVSQSPSNKVTEKGKDVELRCDPISGHTALYWYRQSLGQGLEFLIYFQGNSAPDKSGLPSDRFSAERTGGSVSTLTIQRTQQEDSAVYLCASSLISREQYFGPGTRLTVT.

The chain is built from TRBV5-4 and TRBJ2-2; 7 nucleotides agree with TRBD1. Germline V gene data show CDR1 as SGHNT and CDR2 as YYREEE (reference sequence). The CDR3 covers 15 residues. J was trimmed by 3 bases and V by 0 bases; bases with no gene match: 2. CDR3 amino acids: CASSLGDRDTGELFF. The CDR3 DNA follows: TGTGCCAGCAGCTTGGGGGACAGAGACACCGGGGAGCTGTTTTTT.

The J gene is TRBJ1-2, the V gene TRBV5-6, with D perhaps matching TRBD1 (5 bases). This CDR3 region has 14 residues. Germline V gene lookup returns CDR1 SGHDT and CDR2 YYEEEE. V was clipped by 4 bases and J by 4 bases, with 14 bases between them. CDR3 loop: CASSLRKGTYGYTF. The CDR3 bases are TGTGCCAGCAGCCTTAGGAAGGGGACCTATGGCTACACCTTC.

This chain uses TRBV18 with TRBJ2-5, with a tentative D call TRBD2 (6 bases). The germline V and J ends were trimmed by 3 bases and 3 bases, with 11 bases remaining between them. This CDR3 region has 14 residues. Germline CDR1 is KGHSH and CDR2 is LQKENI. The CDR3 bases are TGTGCCAGCTCACCGAGGGCGGGGAAAGAGACCCAGTACTTC. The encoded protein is CASSPRAGKETQYF. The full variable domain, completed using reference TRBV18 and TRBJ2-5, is NAGVMQNPRHLVRRRGQEARLRCSPMKGHSHVYWYRQLPEEGLKFMVYLQKENIIDESGMPKERFSAEFPKEGPSILRIQQVVRGDSAAYFCASSPRAGKETQYFGPGTRLLVL.

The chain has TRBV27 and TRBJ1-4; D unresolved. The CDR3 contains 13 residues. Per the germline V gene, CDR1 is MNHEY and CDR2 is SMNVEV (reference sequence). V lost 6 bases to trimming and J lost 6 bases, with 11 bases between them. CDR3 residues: CASRKVAYEKLFF. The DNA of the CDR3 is TGTGCCAGCAGAAAAGTGGCCTATGAAAAACTGTTTTTT.

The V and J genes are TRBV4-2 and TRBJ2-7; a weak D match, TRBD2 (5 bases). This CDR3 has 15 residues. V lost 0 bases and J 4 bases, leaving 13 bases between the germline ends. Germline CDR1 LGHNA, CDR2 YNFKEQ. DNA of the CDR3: TGTGCCAGCAGCCAAGAAAGAGGGCTCGGTTACGAGCAGTACTTC. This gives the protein CASSQERGLGYEQYF.

CDR3 DNA sequence: TGTGCCAGCAGTTACCGACCTGCAACTAATGAAAAACTGTTTTTT. Amino acid sequence: CASSYRPATNEKLFF. This rearrangement joins TRBV6-5 to TRBJ1-4; no definite D call. The CDR3 consists of 15 residues. From germline, CDR1 is MNHEY and CDR2 SVGAGI. V was pared by 2 bases and J by 0 bases, with 7 bases between.

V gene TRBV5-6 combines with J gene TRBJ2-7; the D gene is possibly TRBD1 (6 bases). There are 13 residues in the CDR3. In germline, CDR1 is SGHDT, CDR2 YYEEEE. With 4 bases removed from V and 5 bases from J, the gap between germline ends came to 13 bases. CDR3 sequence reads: CASSIYRENEQYF. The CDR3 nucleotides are TGTGCCAGCAGCATATACAGGGAGAACGAGCAGTACTTC.

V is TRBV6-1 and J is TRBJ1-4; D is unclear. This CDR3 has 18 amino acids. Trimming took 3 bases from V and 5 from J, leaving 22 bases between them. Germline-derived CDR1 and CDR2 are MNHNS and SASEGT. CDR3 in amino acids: CASSDGRQYHGRNEKLFF. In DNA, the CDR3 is TGTGCCAGCAGTGATGGGCGGCAGTACCACGGGCGGAATGAAAAACTGTTTTTT.

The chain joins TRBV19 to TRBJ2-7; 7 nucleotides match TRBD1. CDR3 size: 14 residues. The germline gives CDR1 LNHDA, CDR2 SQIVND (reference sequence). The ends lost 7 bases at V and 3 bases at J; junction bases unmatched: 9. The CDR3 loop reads CASKDRFGLYEQYF. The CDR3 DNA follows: TGTGCCAGTAAGGACAGGTTTGGGCTCTACGAGCAGTACTTC.

CDR3 loop: CASSLDPAVRYNEQFF. The CDR3, as DNA: TGTGCCAGCAGCTTAGACCCAGCGGTAAGGTACAATGAGCAGTTCTTC. The chain combines TRBV7-2 with TRBJ2-1; D is perhaps TRBD2 (5 bases). V was clipped by 1 base and J by 4 bases, with 14 bases between them. CDR1 is SGHTA and CDR2 is FQGNSA in the germline V gene. This CDR3 region has 16 residues.

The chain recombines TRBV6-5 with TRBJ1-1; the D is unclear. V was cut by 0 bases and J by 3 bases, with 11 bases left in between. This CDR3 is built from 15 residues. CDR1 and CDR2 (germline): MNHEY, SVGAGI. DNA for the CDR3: TGTGCCAGCAGTTACTCGATAGCCGGGGACACTGAAGCTTTCTTT. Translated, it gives CASSYSIAGDTEAFF.

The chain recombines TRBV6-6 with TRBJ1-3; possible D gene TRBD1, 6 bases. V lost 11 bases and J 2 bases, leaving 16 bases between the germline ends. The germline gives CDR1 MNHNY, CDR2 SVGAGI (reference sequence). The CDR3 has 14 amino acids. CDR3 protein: CAGSPGTPGNTIYF. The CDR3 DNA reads TGTGCCGGCTCCCCCGGGACACCTGGAAACACCATATATTTT.

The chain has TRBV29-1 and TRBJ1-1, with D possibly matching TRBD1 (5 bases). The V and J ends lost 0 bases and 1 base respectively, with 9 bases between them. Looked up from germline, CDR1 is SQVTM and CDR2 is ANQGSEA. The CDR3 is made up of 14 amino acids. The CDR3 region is CSVEEHGGNTEAFF. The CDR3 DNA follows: TGCAGCGTTGAAGAGCATGGGGGGAACACTGAAGCTTTCTTT.

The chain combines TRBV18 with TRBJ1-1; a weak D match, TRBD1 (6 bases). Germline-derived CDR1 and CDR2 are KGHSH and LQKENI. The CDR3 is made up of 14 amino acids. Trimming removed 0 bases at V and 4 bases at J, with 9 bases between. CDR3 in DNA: TGTGCCAGCTCACCACCGCGGGGGCCCACTGAAGCTTTCTTT. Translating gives CASSPPRGPTEAFF.

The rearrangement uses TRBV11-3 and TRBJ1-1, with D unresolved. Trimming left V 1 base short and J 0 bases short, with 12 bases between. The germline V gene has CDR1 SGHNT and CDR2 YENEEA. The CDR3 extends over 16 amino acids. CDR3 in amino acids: CASSLGPGRMNTEAFF. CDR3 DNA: TGTGCCAGCAGCTTAGGCCCTGGACGCATGAACACTGAAGCTTTCTTT.

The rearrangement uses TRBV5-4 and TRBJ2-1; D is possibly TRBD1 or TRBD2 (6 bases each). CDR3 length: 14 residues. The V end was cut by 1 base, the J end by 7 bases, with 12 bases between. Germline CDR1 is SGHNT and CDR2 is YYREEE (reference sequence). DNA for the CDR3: TGTGCCAGCAGCTTGCGAGGGGGGCGGAATGAGCAGTTCTTC. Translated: CASSLRGGRNEQFF.

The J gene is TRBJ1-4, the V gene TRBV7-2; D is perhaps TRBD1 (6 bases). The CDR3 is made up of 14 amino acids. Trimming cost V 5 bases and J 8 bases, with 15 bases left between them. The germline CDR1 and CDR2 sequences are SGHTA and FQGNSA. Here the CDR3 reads CASSPRFGGEKLFF. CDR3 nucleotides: TGTGCCAGCAGCCCACGGTTTGGGGGCGAAAAACTGTTTTTT.

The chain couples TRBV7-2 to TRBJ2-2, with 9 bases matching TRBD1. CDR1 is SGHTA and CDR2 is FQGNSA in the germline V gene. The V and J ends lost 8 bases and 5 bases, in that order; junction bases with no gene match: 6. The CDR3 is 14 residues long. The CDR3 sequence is CASGGQGWTGELFF. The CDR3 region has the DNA TGTGCCAGCGGAGGACAGGGGTGGACCGGGGAGCTGTTTTTT. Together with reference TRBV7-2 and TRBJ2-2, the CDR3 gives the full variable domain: GAGVSQSPSNKVTEKGKDVELRCDPISGHTALYWYRQSLGQGLEFLIYFQGNSAPDKSGLPSDRFSAERTGGSVSTLTIQRTQQEDSAVYLCASGGQGWTGELFFGEGSRLTVL.

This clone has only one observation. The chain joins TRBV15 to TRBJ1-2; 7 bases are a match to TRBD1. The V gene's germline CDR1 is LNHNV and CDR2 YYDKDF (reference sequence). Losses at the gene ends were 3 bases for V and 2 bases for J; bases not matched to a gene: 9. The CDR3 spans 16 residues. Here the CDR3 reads CATSRPGTEKNYGYTF. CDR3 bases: TGTGCCACCAGCAGGCCCGGGACAGAGAAAAACTATGGCTACACCTTC. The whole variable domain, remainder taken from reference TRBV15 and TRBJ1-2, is DAMVIQNPRYQVTQFGKPVTLSCSQTLNHNVMYWYQQKSSQAPKLLFHYYDKDFNNEADTPDNFQSRRPNTSFCFLDIRSPGLGDTAMYLCATSRPGTEKNYGYTFGSGTRLTVV.